The T cell receptor beta chain under discussion was sequenced for a study of identifying expanded T cells in peripheral blood. Findings of the study overall: Over two and four weeks, about 15 and 18 clones changed, versus around 1.2 between replicates. Across healthy donors, higher total template counts meant significantly greater approximately 2-week count variance.

The CDR3 extends over 14 amino acids. Trimming pared 0 bases from V and 5 bases from J, leaving 7 bases between. Germline V gene lookup returns CDR1 PRHDT and CDR2 FYEKMQ (reference sequence). Healthy donors had no documented immune events, such as infections, while sampled. For this clone: Antigen: not known.

Using immunoSEQ multiplex PCR, the repertoire was profiled, and TCRdb retains in-frame clones only, with some absent. The sample consists of more than 95,000 clones, 84% of them appearing once. This sequence joins TRBV13 and TRBJ2-2, with TRBD2 as a possible D gene (6 bases). The sequencing input was blood. The source is a person aged 18-69 years in good health. Written as DNA, the CDR3 is TGTGCCAGCAGCTTAGGCGGGGGAACCGGGGAGCTGTTTTTT. This translates into CASSLGGGTGELFF.